A selection of T cell receptor beta chains follows, all from one sample in a study of blood T cell repertoires in COVID-19. Assay: immunoSEQ multiplex PCR; the TCRdb copy retains only in-frame clones and omits some. The data contain around 150,000 clones, approximately 80% of them seen just once; the ten biggest clones take up about a fifth. The sequenced sample consisted of peripheral blood. The origin of the receptors is a woman older than 75 with acute or convalescent COVID-19. Both conserved end residues are part of each CDR3. The D gene is left open where the match is weak. Clone size is shown for a subset of rows, as once, few, many or a class of expanded clone.

D gene	clone size	V gene	J gene	CDR3 protein	CDR3 DNA
NA	NA	TRBV7-8	TRBJ2-1	CASSVEEYSPNEQFF	TGTGCCAGCAGCGTAGAAGAGTATTCCCCCAATGAGCAGTTCTTC
TRBD2	NA	TRBV15	TRBJ2-7	CATSRGLAGGIYEQYF	TGTGCCACCAGCAGAGGACTAGCGGGGGGAATCTACGAGCAGTACTTC
NA	NA	TRBV27	TRBJ2-2	CASSTSQGAISGELFF	NA
NA	once	TRBV6-8	TRBJ1-6	CASSYSKAGAWGAYNSPLHF	TGTGCCAGCAGTTACTCGAAGGCAGGGGCCTGGGGCGCCTATAATTCACCCCTCCACTTT
NA	NA	TRBV29-1	TRBJ2-1	CSVGPRGGYNEQFF	TGCAGCGTTGGACCAAGGGGGGGATATAATGAGCAGTTCTTC
NA	NA	TRBV5-4	TRBJ2-1	CASTTIGLYNEQFF	TGTGCCAGCACCACCATAGGACTTTACAATGAGCAGTTCTTC
TRBD1	NA	TRBV2	TRBJ2-2	CASSVSRGRAGELFF	TGTGCCAGCAGTGTTTCCAGGGGGCGCGCCGGGGAGCTGTTTTTT
TRBD1	NA	TRBV2	TRBJ2-5	CASSATGVETQYF	TGTGCCAGCAGCGCGACAGGGGTAGAGACCCAGTACTTC
TRBD2	NA	TRBV15	TRBJ2-1	CATSRASGRASSQFF	TGTGCCACCAGCAGAGCTAGCGGGAGGGCATCGTCGCAGTTCTTC
TRBD2	many	TRBV29-1	TRBJ2-1	CSPRLASNEQFF	TGCAGCCCAAGACTAGCGAGCAATGAGCAGTTCTTC
TRBD2	many	TRBV5-4	TRBJ2-1	CASSLEVAGGDEQFF	TGTGCCAGCAGCTTGGAGGTAGCGGGAGGGGATGAGCAGTTCTTC
NA	NA	TRBV4-3	TRBJ2-7	CASSQAVSSYEQYF	TGCGCCAGCAGCCAAGCGGTCTCATCCTACGAGCAGTACTTC
NA	NA	TRBV6-6	TRBJ2-1	CASSYEVFEREQFF	TGTGCCAGCAGTTACGAGGTGTTCGAGCGGGAGCAGTTCTTC
TRBD2	once	TRBV9	TRBJ2-1	CASSTGLAGGGVYNEQFF	TGTGCCAGCAGCACTGGACTAGCGGGAGGTGGGGTCTACAATGAGCAGTTCTTC
NA	NA	TRBV28	TRBJ1-2	CASSFGANYGYTF	TGTGCCAGCAGTTTCGGTGCTAACTATGGCTACACCTTC
NA	once	TRBV12-3/TRBV12-4	TRBJ1-1	CASSFGNTEAFF	TGTGCCAGCAGTTTCGGTAACACTGAAGCTTTCTTT
TRBD1	NA	TRBV16	TRBJ1-2	CASSPTRGQGVPNTF	TGTGCCAGCAGCCCAACACGTGGACAGGGGGTGCCGAACACCTTC
NA	NA	TRBV5-5	TRBJ1-4	CASSRGSTGGVGEKLFF	TGTGCCAGCAGCCGGGGATCAACGGGAGGGGTCGGTGAAAAACTGTTTTTT
TRBD1	NA	TRBV14	TRBJ2-5	CASSRTGQETQYF	TGTGCCAGCAGCCGGACAGGGCAGGAGACCCAGTACTTC
NA	NA	TRBV5-6	TRBJ1-1	CASSLRGLWLEGGTEAFF	TGTGCCAGCAGCTTGAGAGGCCTTTGGTTGGAGGGAGGAACTGAAGCTTTCTTT
TRBD2	NA	TRBV19	TRBJ2-1	CASTQTSGGYNEQFF	TGTGCCAGTACCCAGACTAGCGGTGGCTACAATGAGCAGTTCTTC
NA	NA	TRBV29-1	TRBJ2-7	CSVKVQGTYEQYF	TGCAGCGTCAAGGTGCAGGGAACCTACGAGCAGTACTTC
TRBD1	once	TRBV5-1	TRBJ2-5	CASRNWATGQQETQYF	TGCGCCAGCAGAAACTGGGCGACAGGGCAACAAGAGACCCAGTACTTC
NA	NA	TRBV4-3	TRBJ1-2	CASSQGTQDDGYTF	TGCGCCAGCAGCCAAGGGACTCAAGATGATGGCTACACCTTC
NA	NA	TRBV27	TRBJ1-2	CASSLSRQGGYTF	TGTGCCAGCAGTTTGAGTCGTCAGGGTGGCTACACCTTC
TRBD1	NA	TRBV6-6	TRBJ1-5	CASKNRGHSNQPQHF	TGTGCCAGCAAAAACAGGGGACATAGCAATCAGCCCCAGCATTTT
NA	NA	TRBV2	TRBJ2-7	CASRGASYEQYF	TGTGCCAGCAGGGGGGCTAGTTACGAGCAGTACTTC
NA	once	TRBV30	TRBJ1-5	CAWSGQVDQPQHF	TGTGCCTGGAGTGGACAGGTGGATCAGCCCCAGCATTTT
NA	NA	TRBV6-5	TRBJ2-1	CASSLQQYNEQFF	TGTGCCAGCAGTTTACAACAGTACAATGAGCAGTTCTTC